This passage covers 28 T cell receptor beta chains from one sample sequenced in a study of blood T cell repertoires in COVID-19. Here immunoSEQ multiplex PCR was the method, and the copy in TCRdb shows in-frame clones only, minus some. The repertoire holds over 120,000 clones, with 65% to 90% as singletons. The sample comprised peripheral blood. These receptors originate from a man aged 55 to 70 with active or convalescent COVID-19.

This clone was recorded a few times. The CDR3 coding sequence is TGTGCCAGCAGTTATCCCAGGGCCCGTGCTAGCGGGGTCCCGGAGCAGTTCTTC. The encoded protein is CASSYPRARASGVPEQFF. The chain has TRBV6-2 or TRBV6-3 and TRBJ2-1; TRBD2 agrees at 9 bases. CDR3 length equals 18 residues. Germline trimming cut 3 bases from V and 10 bases from J; bases unmatched to any gene: 19. Germline CDR1 is MNHEY and CDR2 is SVGEGT.

The rearrangement links TRBV3-1 (or the pseudogene TRBV3-2) to TRBJ2-3; 11 bases match TRBD2. Trimming at V came to 4 bases and at J to 2 bases, leaving 5 bases not matched to a gene. Germline V gene sequence: CDR1 LGHDT, CDR2 YNNKEL (reference sequence). The CDR3 has 16 amino acids. CDR3 in amino acids: CASSPLAGGTTDTQYF. In nucleotides, the CDR3 is TGTGCCAGCAGCCCCCTAGCGGGAGGTACCACAGATACGCAGTATTTT.

The V call is TRBV7-2, the J call TRBJ1-2, with 10 bases aligning to TRBD1. With 3 bases clipped from V and 2 bases from J, the junction kept 0 bases outside the gene matches. CDR1 and CDR2 from the germline V gene are SGHTA and FQGNSA. This CDR3 spans 14 amino acids. The CDR3 bases are TGTGCCAGCAGCTTGACAGGGGGCAACTATGGCTACACCTTC. Its translation is CASSLTGGNYGYTF.

The table lists this clone with a few counts. The chain carries TRBV19 and TRBJ2-2; 8 bases agree with TRBD1. The CDR3 is 14 residues long. CDR1 LNHDA and CDR2 SQIVND come from the germline V gene (reference sequence). Losses at the gene ends were 9 bases for V and 1 base for J; bases not matched to a gene: 4. The CDR3 bases are TGTGCCAGCGACGGACAGGGGAACACCGGGGAGCTGTTTTTT. Translated, it gives CASDGQGNTGELFF.

The rearrangement joins TRBV4-3 to TRBJ1-2; possible D gene TRBD1, 5 bases. Between the trimmed V and J ends, which lost 4 bases and 4 bases, there was a span of 19 bases. This CDR3 is 16 amino acids long. Germline assignment: CDR1 LGHNA and CDR2 YSLEER. The CDR3 DNA sequence: TGCGCCAGCAGCCCGACCCCGAGGCAGGGCAGCTATGGCTACACCTTC. It specifies CASSPTPRQGSYGYTF.

In this sample, this clone turned up a few times. The J gene is TRBJ1-1, the V gene TRBV4-3; D remains unclear. The CDR3 runs 14 residues. Trimming stripped 4 bases from V and 4 bases from J, with 13 bases between. Germline loops: CDR1 LGHNA, CDR2 YSLEER. CDR3: CASSRDLRGTEAFF. For the CDR3, the DNA is TGCGCCAGCAGCCGCGACCTACGGGGCACTGAAGCTTTCTTT.

The V gene is TRBV4-1, the J gene TRBJ2-4, with a weak D call TRBD1 (5 bases). Trimming removed 1 base at V and 2 bases at J, with 6 bases between. The CDR3 sequence is 14 residues long. The germline CDR1 and CDR2 sequences are MGHRA and YSYEKL. The DNA for the CDR3 is TGCGCCAGCAGCCAAGGACAGCCCAAAAACATTCAGTACTTC. Amino acid sequence: CASSQGQPKNIQYF.

The CDR3 here is CASSGNRETVYEQYF. CDR3 coding DNA: TGTGCCAGCAGCGGGAACAGGGAAACAGTCTACGAGCAGTACTTC. The chain recombines TRBV7-9 with TRBJ2-7; possibly TRBD1 for D (6 bases). CDR1 and CDR2 from the germline V gene are SEHNR and FQNEAQ (reference sequence). The V end lost 5 bases, the J end lost 3 bases, and 17 bases lay between the germline ends. The CDR3 length is 15 residues.

This chain joins TRBV2 and TRBJ2-1, with a weak D call TRBD1 (6 bases). V lost 10 bases and J lost 9, with 16 bases in between. The CDR3 runs to 12 residues. Per the germline V gene, CDR1 is SNHLY and CDR2 is FYNNEI. The chain's CDR3 is CANRDTRSEQFF. The CDR3 coding sequence is TGTGCCAACCGGGACACACGGAGTGAGCAGTTCTTC.

The rearrangement links TRBV5-1 to TRBJ2-3; 7 bases agree with TRBD1. This CDR3 comprises 15 residues. Germline CDR1 is SGHRS and CDR2 is YFSETQ. V shed 4 bases, J shed 3 bases, and the junction held 8 bases outside the gene matches. The CDR3 DNA reads TGCGCCAGCAGCCCAGGACAGGCAAGGACAGATACGCAGTATTTT. It translates to CASSPGQARTDTQYF.

The V gene is TRBV5-5, the J gene TRBJ1-1, with TRBD1 matching 7 bases. The V segment lost 7 bases and the J segment 2 bases; nucleotides outside the gene matches: 5. The CDR3 runs 13 residues. CDR1 SGHKS and CDR2 YYEKEE come from the germline V gene (reference sequence). CDR3 loop: CASDDRANTEAFF. CDR3 coding DNA: TGTGCCAGCGATGACAGGGCTAACACTGAAGCTTTCTTT.

This chain connects TRBV10-1 to TRBJ1-4; no reliable D call. The CDR3 is 14 residues long. Germline V gene lookup returns CDR1 WNHNN and CDR2 SYGVQD (reference sequence). The germline V and J ends were trimmed by 4 bases and 0 bases, with 6 bases remaining between them. The CDR3 reads CASSAEPTNEKLFF. The CDR3 bases are TGCGCCAGCAGTGCAGAACCAACTAATGAAAAACTGTTTTTT.

This chain links TRBV5-1 with TRBJ1-4; D is ambiguous. Germline CDR1 reads SGHRS; CDR2 reads YFSETQ. With 1 base removed from V and 7 bases from J, the gap between germline ends came to 8 bases. CDR3 size: 13 residues. CDR3 amino acids: CASSLTVGEKLFF. The CDR3 coding sequence is TGCGCCAGCAGCTTGACAGTCGGTGAAAAACTGTTTTTT. Variable domain in full (rest from reference TRBV5-1 and TRBJ1-4): KAGVTQTPRYLIKTRGQQVTLSCSPISGHRSVSWYQQTPGQGLQFLFEYFSETQRNKGNFPGRFSGRQFSNSRSEMNVSTLELGDSALYLCASSLTVGEKLFFGSGTQLSVL.

This clone was picked up one time. The chain joins TRBV10-3 to TRBJ2-7, with D perhaps TRBD2 (6 bases). There are 13 residues in the CDR3. CDR1 ENHRY and CDR2 SYGVKD come from the germline V gene. V was cut by 11 bases and J by 2 bases, with 16 bases left in between. CDR3 sequence reads: CAAGAGSPYEQYV. For the CDR3, the DNA is TGTGCCGCCGGGGCGGGGTCGCCCTACGAGCAGTACGTC.

The V call is TRBV7-2, the J call TRBJ2-2, with TRBD1 matching 7 bases. The CDR3 is 16 residues long. CDR1 and CDR2 from the germline V gene are SGHTA and FQGNSA. V shed 5 bases and J 4 bases; nucleotides not matched to a gene: 10. The CDR3 loop reads CASSETGDAGTGELFF. The CDR3 nucleotides are TGTGCCAGCAGCGAAACAGGGGACGCGGGCACCGGGGAGCTGTTTTTT.

This clone has only one observation. This chain links TRBV6-2 or TRBV6-3 with TRBJ1-2; TRBD1 matches 8 bases. The CDR3 spans 13 residues. V lost 5 bases, J lost 4 bases, and 3 bases stayed unmatched. Germline CDR1 and CDR2: MNHEY and SVGEGT. This CDR3 reads CASSKGQVYGYTF. The DNA of the CDR3 is TGTGCCAGCAGTAAGGGACAGGTCTATGGCTACACCTTC.

The rearrangement uses TRBV7-2 and TRBJ1-5; 9 nucleotides line up with TRBD1. Germline lookup yields CDR1 SGHTA and CDR2 FQGNSA. V gave up 5 bases and J gave up 4 bases; unmatched junction bases: 9. The CDR3 contains 16 residues. The CDR3, as DNA: TGTGCCAGCAGCCAGGCCGGGACAGGGATTAATCAGCCCCAGCATTTT. Its protein is CASSQAGTGINQPQHF.

The J gene is TRBJ2-2, the V gene TRBV7-2; D may be TRBD2 (6 bases). Germline-derived CDR1 and CDR2 are SGHTA and FQGNSA. The CDR3 is made up of 15 amino acids. Trimming cost V 2 bases and J 5 bases, with 12 bases left between them. For the CDR3, the DNA is TGTGCCAGCAGCTTAATGGTAGCGGAGACCGGGGAGCTGTTTTTT. Amino acid sequence: CASSLMVAETGELFF.

The chain joins TRBV6-6 to TRBJ1-1, with D unclear. The CDR3 is 14 residues long. The V and J ends lost 5 bases and 7 bases respectively, with 17 bases between them. Germline V gene lookup returns CDR1 MNHNY and CDR2 SVGAGI (reference sequence). The CDR3 nucleotides read TGTGCCAGCAGTGCATCGTTACGGGGTGGTGAAGCTTTCTTT. Its translation: CASSASLRGGEAFF.

This clone has only one observation. This rearrangement joins TRBV27 to TRBJ2-2; 7 nucleotides agree with TRBD1. The CDR3 is 17 residues long. In germline, CDR1 is MNHEY, CDR2 SMNVEV (reference sequence). Unmatched junction bases numbered 13, after V lost 2 bases and J lost 7 bases. The CDR3 protein is CASSLGTDGPWNGELFF. DNA for the CDR3: TGTGCCAGCAGTTTAGGGACAGACGGCCCTTGGAACGGGGAGCTGTTTTTT.

The rearrangement links TRBV25-1 to TRBJ1-6; 8 bases line up with TRBD1. CDR3 length equals 14 residues. The trim removed 4 bases at V and 6 bases at J, leaving 2 bases unmatched. The germline V gene encodes CDR1 MGHDK and CDR2 SYGVNS. Here the CDR3 reads CASSVTGGNSPLHF. The CDR3 nucleotides are TGTGCCAGCAGTGTTACAGGGGGTAATTCACCCCTCCACTTT.

This clone appeared a single time. The chain links TRBV13 to TRBJ1-3, with D uncertain. The V and J ends lost 4 bases and 0 bases respectively, with 13 bases between them. CDR1 is PRHDT, CDR2 FYEKMQ, per germline (reference sequence). The CDR3 contains 16 residues. DNA of the CDR3: TGTGCCAGCAGCTCCATGGGAGAAAGCTCTGGAAACACCATATATTTT. Encoded protein: CASSSMGESSGNTIYF.

This chain links TRBV9 with TRBJ1-4, with D possibly matching TRBD1 (6 bases). Germline values: CDR1 SGDLS, CDR2 YYNGEE. The CDR3 spans 14 residues. V lost 0 bases and J 8 bases, leaving 11 bases between the germline ends. The CDR3 protein is CASSVGQDLEKLFF. In DNA, the CDR3 is TGTGCCAGCAGCGTAGGACAGGACCTAGAAAAACTGTTTTTT. The entire variable domain, with the rest obtained from reference TRBV9 and TRBJ1-4, is as follows: DSGVTQTPKHLITATGQRVTLRCSPRSGDLSVYWYQQSLDQGLQFLIQYYNGEERAKGNILERFSAQQFPDLHSELNLSSLELGDSALYFCASSVGQDLEKLFFGSGTQLSVL.

The chain recombines TRBV7-6 with TRBJ2-4; TRBD2 aligns across 10 bases. The trim removed 2 bases at V and 5 bases at J, leaving 6 bases unmatched. This CDR3 is built from 16 residues. Germline V CDR1 and CDR2: SGHVS, FNYEAQ. CDR3 in DNA: TGTGCCAGCAGCTTAACAGCGGGAGGGCACCAAAACATTCAGTACTTC. This encodes CASSLTAGGHQNIQYF.

The chain links TRBV9 to TRBJ2-3; tentatively, D is TRBD1 (6 bases). Trimming pared 3 bases from V and 1 base from J, leaving 6 bases between. The CDR3 loop spans 13 amino acids. Germline CDR1 and CDR2: SGDLS and YYNGEE. The DNA of the CDR3 is TGTGCCAGCAGCGGGACAGGCACAGATACGCAGTATTTT. This encodes CASSGTGTDTQYF.

The chain carries TRBV7-2 and TRBJ2-1; D is possibly TRBD2 (6 bases). In germline, CDR1 is SGHTA, CDR2 FQGNSA. CDR3 length: 17 residues. Trimming stripped 5 bases from V and 2 bases from J, with 19 bases between. CDR3: CASSHIIAPGAYNEQFF. The CDR3 nucleotides are TGTGCCAGCAGCCACATTATCGCCCCGGGGGCCTACAATGAGCAGTTCTTC.

The chain uses TRBV9 and TRBJ2-2, with a weak D call TRBD2 (6 bases). Germline-derived CDR1 and CDR2 are SGDLS and YYNGEE. V lost 0 bases to trimming and J lost 4 bases, with 19 bases between them. The CDR3 totals 18 residues. CDR3 DNA sequence: TGTGCCAGCAGCGTAGCCGGCAGGACTACTACTAGCACCGGGGAGCTGTTTTTT. Protein product: CASSVAGRTTTSTGELFF.

J is TRBJ1-1 and V is TRBV19; 8 nucleotides align to TRBD1. Trimming took 4 bases from V and 4 from J; bases not matched to a gene: 2. Looked up from germline, CDR1 is LNHDA and CDR2 is SQIVND (reference sequence). The CDR3 contains 13 residues. The CDR3 sequence is CASSNRGGTEAFF. The CDR3 nucleotides are TGTGCCAGTAGTAACAGGGGGGGCACTGAAGCTTTCTTT.